The next 2 T cell receptor beta chains were all read from a single sample in a study of blood T cells in healthy people across ages. The authors ran a second PCR of about 6 to 12 cycles using a sample-barcoded 5' primer and a J-beta primer mix. TCRdb called the 5' RACE reads again in MiXCR, with one record for every CDR3 protein. In the table there are about 570,000 distinct CDR3 sequences, about 28% of which are singletons. This sample was also put to use in a study of T cells of mothers and their children.

Specimen: blood. These receptors originate from a boy younger than 10 in good health.

This clonotype turned up a few times. The chain joins TRBV6-2 or TRBV6-3 to TRBJ1-5; D is unresolved. Germline-derived CDR1 and CDR2 are MNHEY and SVGEGT. CDR3 length: 12 residues. Trimming pared 2 bases from V and 4 bases from J, leaving 3 bases between. The CDR3 loop reads CASSYGNQPQHF. CDR3 in DNA: TGTGCCAGCAGTTACGGTAATCAGCCCCAGCATTTT.

This clonotype appeared a few times. The CDR3 DNA reads as TGTGCCAGCAGCTTCCAGGGGACAGGGTATGGCTACACCTTC. It yields the protein CASSFQGTGYGYTF. The chain carries TRBV11-2 and TRBJ1-2; 9 nucleotides agree with TRBD1. The CDR3 length is 14 residues. After removal of 3 bases from V and 5 bases from J, the junction contained 4 bases not matched to a gene. In germline, CDR1 is SGHAT, CDR2 FQNNGV.